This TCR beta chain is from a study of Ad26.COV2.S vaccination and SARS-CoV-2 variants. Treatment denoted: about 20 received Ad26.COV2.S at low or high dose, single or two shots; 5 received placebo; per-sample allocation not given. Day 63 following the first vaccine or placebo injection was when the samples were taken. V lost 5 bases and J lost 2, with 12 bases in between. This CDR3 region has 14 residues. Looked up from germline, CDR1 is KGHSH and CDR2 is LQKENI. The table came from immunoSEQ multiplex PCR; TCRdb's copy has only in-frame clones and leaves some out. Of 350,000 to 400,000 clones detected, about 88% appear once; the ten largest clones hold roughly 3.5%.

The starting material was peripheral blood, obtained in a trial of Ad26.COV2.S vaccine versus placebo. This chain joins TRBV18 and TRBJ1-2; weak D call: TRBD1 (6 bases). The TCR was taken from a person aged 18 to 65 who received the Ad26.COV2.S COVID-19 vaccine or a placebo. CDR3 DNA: TGTGCCAGCTCAGGCGGCAGGGGCAACTATGGCTACACCTTC. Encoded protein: CASSGGRGNYGYTF.